This TCR beta chain was identified in a study of blood T cells in healthy people across ages. For the second PCR, which ran for about 6 to 11 cycles, a sample-barcoded 5' primer and a J-beta primer mix were used. Each sample provided no less than 2.5 million CDR3-containing paired-end reads. A single record per CDR3 protein comes from TCRdb applying MiXCR to the 5' RACE reads. The sample gives hundreds of thousands of distinct CDR3 sequences, approximately 44% of which show up once; about a fifth is in the top ten. V gave up 4 bases and J gave up 6 bases; unmatched junction bases: 11. This CDR3 has 14 amino acids. CDR1 SQVTM and CDR2 ANQGSEA come from the germline V gene. This clonotype was seen repeatedly, ten times or more.

The source material was blood. The TCR comes from a man in his sixties in good health. V and J are TRBV29-1 and TRBJ2-7; 8 bases match TRBD1. CDR3: CSVAGWTGPSEQYF. The DNA for the CDR3 is TGCAGCGTTGCTGGTTGGACAGGGCCGAGCGAGCAGTACTTC.